Below are 13 T cell receptor beta chains sequenced from a single sample in a study of T cells after yellow fever vaccination (dated by TCRdb to between 2017 and 2020). The library was obtained by 5' RACE. Sequenced using an Illumina NovaSeq 6000. TCRdb redid the processing of the public reads, applying fastp at Q25 and MiXCR, and retained in-frame beta chains. Rows with one shared CDR3 protein collapse into an entry with the most common genes and DNA. Across this sample there are about 350,000 distinct CDR3 sequences, with 4.1% seen only once. Clones ranked in the top ten supply 20% to 25% of the sample. The intended sense of this specimen's treatment or condition label: live attenuated yellow fever vaccine strain. The material was PBMCs, obtained 5 days after the yellow fever booster vaccination. Receptor source: a young man who received the YFV17D yellow fever vaccine.

This clonotype was detected ten times or more. The chain combines TRBV5-1 with TRBJ2-7; D perhaps matches TRBD2 (6 bases). The CDR3 length is 15 residues. Germline CDR1 is SGHRS and CDR2 is YFSETQ. V was trimmed by 5 bases and J by 0 bases, leaving 15 bases between them. In DNA, the CDR3 is TGCGCCAGCAGTTCCGGGGACGGGAGCTCCTACGAGCAGTACGTC. It specifies CASSSGDGSSYEQYV.

The rearrangement uses TRBV4-1 and TRBJ1-1, with D possibly matching TRBD1 (6 bases). The CDR3 consists of 16 residues. The V end was cut by 1 base, the J end by 1 base, with 13 bases between. Germline CDR1 reads MGHRA; CDR2 reads YSYEKL. The CDR3 loop reads CASSQGGRAGNTEAFF. DNA for the CDR3: TGCGCCAGCAGCCAAGGGGGGCGGGCCGGGAACACTGAAGCTTTCTTT.

This clonotype showed up just a few times. V and J are TRBV6-6 and TRBJ1-3; D not resolved. This CDR3 has 17 amino acids. V was trimmed by 7 bases and J by 0 bases, leaving 19 bases between them. Per the germline V gene, CDR1 is MNHNY and CDR2 is SVGAGI (reference sequence). The CDR3 nucleotides are TGTGCCAGCATCCTCTCTTCCCAAATGAGCTCTGGAAACACCATATATTTT. Amino acid sequence: CASILSSQMSSGNTIYF.

At least ten counts were recorded for this clonotype. This chain connects TRBV7-2 to TRBJ2-5, with D possibly TRBD1 on 6 matching bases. The length of the CDR3 is 16 residues. Trimming took 2 bases from V and 1 from J, leaving 14 bases between them. Germline CDR1 is SGHTA and CDR2 is FQGNSA. CDR3 in amino acids: CASSLWGRASQETQYF. CDR3 nucleotide sequence: TGTGCCAGCAGCTTATGGGGGCGGGCCTCCCAAGAGACCCAGTACTTC.

There are a few counts of this clonotype. This chain links TRBV7-9 with TRBJ2-5; 11 bases match TRBD2. There are 15 residues in the CDR3. Germline V gene sequence: CDR1 SEHNR, CDR2 FQNEAQ (reference sequence). V lost 4 bases to trimming and J lost 5 bases; unmatched junction nucleotides: 6. CDR3 coding DNA: TGTGCCAGCAGCTCGGTACTAGCGGGGGAGGAGACCCAGTACTTC. It codes for CASSSVLAGEETQYF.

Concerning this clonotype itself: Since a much larger clone is just one base distant, this may be a read error. The chain has TRBV6-2 or TRBV6-3 and TRBJ2-1; D unresolved. Germline V gene sequence: CDR1 MNHEY, CDR2 SVGEGT. The CDR3 runs to 16 residues. CDR3 nucleotide sequence: TGTGCCAGCAGCGCCCTCGTTGGGCCGGCCCACAGTGAGCACTTCTTC. This encodes CASSALVGPAHSEHFF.

This clonotype showed up just a few times. The J gene is TRBJ2-6, the V gene TRBV5-5; D gene unclear. The length of the CDR3 is 18 residues. Trimming took off 2 bases at V and 0 bases at J, with 15 bases between the two ends. Per germline, CDR1 SGHKS and CDR2 YYEKEE (reference sequence). The CDR3 DNA reads as TGTGCCAGCAGCTTCTCCCCGGCAACCCACTCTGGGGCCAACGTCCTGACTTTC. Encoded protein: CASSFSPATHSGANVLTF.

V and J are TRBV4-1 and TRBJ2-4; D assignment may be TRBD1 or TRBD2 (5 bases each). Trimming stripped 4 bases from V and 0 bases from J, with 10 bases between. CDR1 is MGHRA and CDR2 is YSYEKL in the germline V gene. The CDR3 covers 15 residues. The CDR3 DNA reads as TGCGCCAGCAGCCTTAGGGACGGAGCCAAAAACATTCAGTACTTC. Protein sequence: CASSLRDGAKNIQYF.

Only a few counts were recorded for this clonotype. The CDR3 region is CASSPTGFSGNTIYF. CDR3 in DNA: TGTGCCAGCAGCCCAACAGGGTTCTCTGGAAACACCATATATTTT. This chain uses TRBV11-2 with TRBJ1-3; weak D call: TRBD1 (6 bases). CDR3 length: 15 amino acids. Trimming removed 5 bases from V and 0 bases from J, with 11 bases in between. In germline, CDR1 is SGHAT, CDR2 FQNNGV.

In this sample, this clonotype turned up a few times. The genes are TRBV4-2 and TRBJ1-2, with D possibly matching TRBD1 (5 bases). Trimming took off 0 bases at V and 4 bases at J, with 9 bases between the two ends. Per germline, CDR1 LGHNA and CDR2 YNFKEQ. The CDR3 extends over 14 amino acids. The CDR3 spells CASSQDGGAYGYTF. DNA of the CDR3: TGTGCCAGCAGCCAAGATGGAGGGGCCTATGGCTACACCTTC.

This clonotype turned up a few times. This chain connects TRBV7-3 to TRBJ2-1; D not certain. The V end lost 3 bases, the J end lost 5 bases, and 8 bases lay between the germline ends. The CDR3 length is 13 residues. Germline V gene sequence: CDR1 SGHTA, CDR2 FQGTGA. CDR3 sequence reads: CASSFGGNNEQFF. The CDR3 DNA is TGTGCCAGCAGCTTCGGCGGTAACAATGAGCAGTTCTTC. Complete variable domain (other parts from reference TRBV7-3 and TRBJ2-1): GAGVSQTPSNKVTEKGKYVELRCDPISGHTALYWYRQSLGQGPEFLIYFQGTGAADDSGLPNDRFFAVRPEGSVSTLKIQRTERGDSAVYLCASSFGGNNEQFFGPGTRLTVL.

This clonotype was seen more than once but under ten times. The chain has TRBV5-6 and TRBJ1-1; the D is unclear. The CDR3 spans 19 residues. Germline V gene sequence: CDR1 SGHDT, CDR2 YYEEEE. Trimming shortened V by 0 bases and J by 1 base, and 22 bases separated the two germline ends. The CDR3 loop reads CASSLESARSQVRNTEAFF. The CDR3 DNA follows: TGTGCCAGCAGCTTGGAGTCCGCACGGTCCCAGGTCCGGAACACTGAAGCTTTCTTT.

This clonotype has a count of ten or more. The chain employs TRBV6-1 and TRBJ1-5; the match to TRBD1 covers 7 bases. Germline CDR1 is MNHNS and CDR2 is SASEGT. CDR3 length: 15 residues. The V gene end was trimmed by 6 bases and the J gene end by 5 bases; junction bases not matched to a gene: 10. CDR3 protein: CASSSGQVNYQPQHF. In DNA, the CDR3 is TGTGCCAGCAGCTCAGGACAGGTGAACTATCAGCCCCAGCATTTT.